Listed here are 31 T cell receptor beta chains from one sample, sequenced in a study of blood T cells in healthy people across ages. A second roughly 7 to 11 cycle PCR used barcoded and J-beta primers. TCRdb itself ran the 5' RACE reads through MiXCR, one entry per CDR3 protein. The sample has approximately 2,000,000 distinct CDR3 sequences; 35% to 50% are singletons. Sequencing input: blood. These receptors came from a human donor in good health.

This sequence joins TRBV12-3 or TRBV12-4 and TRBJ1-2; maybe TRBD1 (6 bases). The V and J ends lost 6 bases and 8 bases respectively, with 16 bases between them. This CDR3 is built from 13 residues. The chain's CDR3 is CASSRQDLWGYTF. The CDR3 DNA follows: TGTGCCAGCAGCCGACAGGACCTATGGGGCTACACCTTC.

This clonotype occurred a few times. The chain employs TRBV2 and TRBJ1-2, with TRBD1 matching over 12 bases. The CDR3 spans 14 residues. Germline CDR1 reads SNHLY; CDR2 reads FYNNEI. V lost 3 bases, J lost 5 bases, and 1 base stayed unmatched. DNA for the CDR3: TGTGCCAGCAGTGAGGGACAGGGGGCTTATGGCTACACCTTC. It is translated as CASSEGQGAYGYTF.

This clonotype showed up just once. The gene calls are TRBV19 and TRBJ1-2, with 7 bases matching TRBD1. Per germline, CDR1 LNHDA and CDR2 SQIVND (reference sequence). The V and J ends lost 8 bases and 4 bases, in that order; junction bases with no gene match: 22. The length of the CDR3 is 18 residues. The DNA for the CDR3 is TGTGCCAGTGGGCATGAACTGAGACAGGGTATAAGGCCCTATGGCTACACCTTC. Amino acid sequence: CASGHELRQGIRPYGYTF.

CDR3 protein: CSARITGNYGYTF. The CDR3 region has the DNA TGCAGTGCTAGGATCACAGGAAACTATGGCTACACCTTC. The chain combines TRBV20-1 with TRBJ1-2; D possibly corresponds to TRBD1 (5 bases). The CDR3 loop spans 13 amino acids. The germline V and J ends were trimmed by 3 bases and 2 bases, with 10 bases remaining between them. CDR1 is DFQATT and CDR2 is SNEGSKA in the germline V gene (reference sequence).

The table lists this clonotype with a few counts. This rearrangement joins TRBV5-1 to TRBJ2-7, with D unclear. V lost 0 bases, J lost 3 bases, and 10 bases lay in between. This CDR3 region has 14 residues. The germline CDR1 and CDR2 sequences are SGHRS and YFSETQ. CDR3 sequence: CASSLDRPLYEQYF. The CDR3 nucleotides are TGCGCCAGCAGCTTGGATCGCCCTCTCTACGAGCAGTACTTC.

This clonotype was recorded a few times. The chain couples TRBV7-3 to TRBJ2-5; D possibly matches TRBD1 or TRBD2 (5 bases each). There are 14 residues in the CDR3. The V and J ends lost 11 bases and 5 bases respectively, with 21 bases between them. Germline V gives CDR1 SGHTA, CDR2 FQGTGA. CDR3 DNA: TGTGCCCGATCCGACTACTGGGGGTGGGAGACCCAGTACTTC. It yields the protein CARSDYWGWETQYF.

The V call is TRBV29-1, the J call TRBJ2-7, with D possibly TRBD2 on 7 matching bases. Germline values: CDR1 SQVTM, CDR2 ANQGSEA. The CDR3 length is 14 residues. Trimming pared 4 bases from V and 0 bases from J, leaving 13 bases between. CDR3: CSVVGGRSSYEQYF. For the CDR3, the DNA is TGCAGCGTTGTCGGGGGGCGAAGCTCCTACGAGCAGTACTTC.

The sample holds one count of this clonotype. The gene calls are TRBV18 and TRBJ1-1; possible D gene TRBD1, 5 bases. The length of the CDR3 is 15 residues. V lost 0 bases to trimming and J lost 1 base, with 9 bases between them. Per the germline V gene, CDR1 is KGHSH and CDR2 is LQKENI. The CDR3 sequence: CASSPPAGRNTEAFF. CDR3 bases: TGTGCCAGCTCACCACCGGCAGGGAGGAACACTGAAGCTTTCTTT.

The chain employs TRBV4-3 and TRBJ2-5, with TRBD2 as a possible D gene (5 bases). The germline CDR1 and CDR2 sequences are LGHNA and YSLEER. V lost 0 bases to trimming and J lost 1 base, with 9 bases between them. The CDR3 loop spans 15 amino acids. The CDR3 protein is CASSQDIGLQETQYF. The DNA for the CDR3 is TGCGCCAGCAGCCAAGATATTGGACTCCAAGAGACCCAGTACTTC.

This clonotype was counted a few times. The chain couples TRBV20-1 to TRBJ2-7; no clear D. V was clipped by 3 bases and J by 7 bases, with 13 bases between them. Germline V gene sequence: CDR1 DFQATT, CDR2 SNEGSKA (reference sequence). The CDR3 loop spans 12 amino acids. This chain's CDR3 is CSASGRLLEQYF. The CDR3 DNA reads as TGCAGTGCTAGTGGACGGCTACTAGAGCAGTACTTC.

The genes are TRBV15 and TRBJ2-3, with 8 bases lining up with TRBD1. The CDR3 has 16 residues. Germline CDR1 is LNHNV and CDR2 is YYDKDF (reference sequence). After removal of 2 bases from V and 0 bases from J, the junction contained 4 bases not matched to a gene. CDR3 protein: CATSRSGGASTDTQYF. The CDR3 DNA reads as TGTGCCACCAGCAGATCAGGGGGCGCCAGCACAGATACGCAGTATTTT.

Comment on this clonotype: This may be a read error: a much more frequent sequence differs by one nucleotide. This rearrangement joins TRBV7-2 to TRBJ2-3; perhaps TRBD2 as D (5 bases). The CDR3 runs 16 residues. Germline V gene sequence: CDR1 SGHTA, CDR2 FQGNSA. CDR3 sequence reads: CASNLGVGGSTDTQYF. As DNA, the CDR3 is TGTGCCAGCAACTTAGGTGTCGGCGGGAGCACAGATACGCAGTATTTT.

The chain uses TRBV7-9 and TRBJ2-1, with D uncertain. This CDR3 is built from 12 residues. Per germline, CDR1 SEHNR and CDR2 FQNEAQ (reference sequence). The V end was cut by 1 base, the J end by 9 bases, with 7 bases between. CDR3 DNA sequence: TGTGCCAGCAGCTTAGTCCCCAGTGAGCAGTTCTTC. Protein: CASSLVPSEQFF. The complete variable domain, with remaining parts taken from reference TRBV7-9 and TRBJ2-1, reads DTGVSQNPRHKITKRGQNVTFRCDPISEHNRLYWYRQTLGQGPEFLTYFQNEAQLEKSRLLSDRFSAERPKGSFSTLEIQRTEQGDSAMYLCASSLVPSEQFFGPGTRLTVL.

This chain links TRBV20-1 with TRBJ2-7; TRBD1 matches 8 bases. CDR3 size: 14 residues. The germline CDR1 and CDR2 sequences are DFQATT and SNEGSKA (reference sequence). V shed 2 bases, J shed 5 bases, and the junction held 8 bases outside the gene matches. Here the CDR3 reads CSARTGTGKDEQYF. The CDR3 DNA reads TGCAGTGCTAGAACCGGGACAGGAAAGGACGAGCAGTACTTC.

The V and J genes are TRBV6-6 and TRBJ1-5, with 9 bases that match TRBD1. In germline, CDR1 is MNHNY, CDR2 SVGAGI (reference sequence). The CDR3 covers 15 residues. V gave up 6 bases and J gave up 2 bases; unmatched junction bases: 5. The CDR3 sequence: CASRGTGNGNQPQHF. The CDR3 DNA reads TGTGCCAGCAGGGGGACAGGGAATGGCAATCAGCCCCAGCATTTT.

The CDR3 region is CASVGDSNNNYGYTF. The CDR3 DNA reads as TGTGCCAGCGTAGGCGACAGCAATAACAACTATGGCTACACCTTC. V usage is TRBV7-9 and J usage is TRBJ1-2, with D possibly TRBD1 on 5 matching bases. CDR1 is SEHNR and CDR2 is FQNEAQ in the germline V gene (reference sequence). V shed 8 bases and J shed 2 bases, with 18 bases lying between them. This CDR3 region has 15 residues.

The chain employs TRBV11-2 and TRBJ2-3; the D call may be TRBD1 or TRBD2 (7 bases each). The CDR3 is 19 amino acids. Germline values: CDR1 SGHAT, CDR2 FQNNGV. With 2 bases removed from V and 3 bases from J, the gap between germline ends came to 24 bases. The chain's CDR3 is CASSLSPGGPGGVTDTQYF. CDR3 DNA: TGTGCCAGCAGCTTATCCCCGGGGGGTCCAGGGGGGGTTACAGATACGCAGTATTTT.

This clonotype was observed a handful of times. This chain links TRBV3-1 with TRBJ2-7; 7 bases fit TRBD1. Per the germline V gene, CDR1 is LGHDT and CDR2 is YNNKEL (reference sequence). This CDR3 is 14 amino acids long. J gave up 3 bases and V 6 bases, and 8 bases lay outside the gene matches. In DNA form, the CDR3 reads TGTGCCAGCAGTAGAGACAGGGCCCTCTACGAGCAGTACTTC. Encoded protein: CASSRDRALYEQYF.

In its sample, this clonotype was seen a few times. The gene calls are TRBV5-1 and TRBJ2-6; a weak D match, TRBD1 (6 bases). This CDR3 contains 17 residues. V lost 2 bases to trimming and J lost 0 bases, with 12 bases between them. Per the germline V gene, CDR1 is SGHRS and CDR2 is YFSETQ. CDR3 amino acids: CASSLLTGVSGANVLTF. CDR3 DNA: TGCGCCAGCAGCTTACTGACAGGAGTCTCTGGGGCCAACGTCCTGACTTTC.

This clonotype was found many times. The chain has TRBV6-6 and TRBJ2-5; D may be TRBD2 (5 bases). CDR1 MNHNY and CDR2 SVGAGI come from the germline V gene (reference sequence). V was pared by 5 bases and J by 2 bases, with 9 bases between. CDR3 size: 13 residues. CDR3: CASSRLLQETQYF. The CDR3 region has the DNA TGTGCCAGCAGTCGACTACTGCAAGAGACCCAGTACTTC.

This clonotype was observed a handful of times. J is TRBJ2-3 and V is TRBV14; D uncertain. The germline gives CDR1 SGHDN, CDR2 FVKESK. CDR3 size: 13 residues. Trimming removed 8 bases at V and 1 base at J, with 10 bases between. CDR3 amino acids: CASVRAGTDTQYF. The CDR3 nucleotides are TGTGCCAGCGTTCGGGCCGGCACAGATACGCAGTATTTT.

The CDR3 protein is CASSQGDRLNPGYF. CDR3 sequence (DNA): TGTGCCAGCAGCCAAGGGGACAGACTAAACCCTGGGTACTTC. This rearrangement joins TRBV12-3 or TRBV12-4 to TRBJ2-7; 7 bases fit TRBD1. The CDR3 sequence is 14 residues long. The junction had 17 bases not matched to a gene; V was cut back by 6 bases and J by 12 bases.

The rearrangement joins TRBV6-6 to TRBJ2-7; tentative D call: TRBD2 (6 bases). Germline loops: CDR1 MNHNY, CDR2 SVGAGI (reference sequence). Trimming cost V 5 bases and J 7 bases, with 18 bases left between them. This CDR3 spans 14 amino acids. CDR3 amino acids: CASSHVRDWNEQYF. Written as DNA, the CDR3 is TGTGCCAGCAGTCACGTAAGGGACTGGAATGAGCAGTACTTC.

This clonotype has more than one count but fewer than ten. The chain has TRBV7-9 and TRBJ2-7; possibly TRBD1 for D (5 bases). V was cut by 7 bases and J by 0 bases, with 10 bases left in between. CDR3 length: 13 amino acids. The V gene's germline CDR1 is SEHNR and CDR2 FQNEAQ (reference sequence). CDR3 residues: CASKPGNSYEQYF. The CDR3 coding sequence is TGTGCCAGCAAACCAGGGAACTCCTACGAGCAGTACTTC.

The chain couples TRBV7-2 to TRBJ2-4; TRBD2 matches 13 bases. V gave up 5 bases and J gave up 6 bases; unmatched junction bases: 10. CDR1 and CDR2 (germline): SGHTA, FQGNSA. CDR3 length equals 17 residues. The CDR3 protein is CASSDGLAGARGNIQYF. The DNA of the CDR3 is TGTGCCAGCAGCGACGGACTAGCGGGGGCCCGGGGAAACATTCAGTACTTC.

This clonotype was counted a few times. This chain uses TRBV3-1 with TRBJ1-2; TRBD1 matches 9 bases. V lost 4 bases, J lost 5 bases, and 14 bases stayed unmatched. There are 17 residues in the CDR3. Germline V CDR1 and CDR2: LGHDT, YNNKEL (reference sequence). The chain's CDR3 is CASSPWDRVGVQYGYTF. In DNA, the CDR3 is TGTGCCAGCAGCCCCTGGGACAGGGTCGGCGTCCAATATGGCTACACCTTC.

This CDR3 is CASSVEEGVNTEAFF. CDR3 DNA: TGTGCCAGCAGCGTAGAAGAGGGGGTAAACACTGAAGCTTTCTTT. The chain is built from TRBV9 and TRBJ1-1; weak D call: TRBD1 (6 bases). The CDR3 loop spans 15 amino acids. V was trimmed by 0 bases and J by 2 bases, leaving 11 bases between them. Germline CDR1 and CDR2: SGDLS and YYNGEE.

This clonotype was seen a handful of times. The DNA of the CDR3 is TGCAGCGTTGAGTCCGGAAACTCCTACAATGAGCAGTTCTTC. This gives the protein CSVESGNSYNEQFF. The rearrangement links TRBV29-1 to TRBJ2-1; D remains ambiguous. The CDR3 runs 14 residues. Germline V lookup: CDR1 SQVTM, CDR2 ANQGSEA. Trimming cost V 3 bases and J 0 bases, with 9 bases left between them.

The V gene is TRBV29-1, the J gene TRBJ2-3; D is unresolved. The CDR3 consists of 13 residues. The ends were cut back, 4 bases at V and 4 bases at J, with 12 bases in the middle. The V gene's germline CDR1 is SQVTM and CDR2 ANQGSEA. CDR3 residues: CSVVPLGADTQYF. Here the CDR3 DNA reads TGCAGCGTTGTCCCTCTTGGGGCAGATACGCAGTATTTT.

The CDR3: CASSLLALLQETQYF. The CDR3 nucleotides read TGTGCCAGCAGCTTACTAGCGCTTTTACAAGAGACCCAGTACTTC. The J gene is TRBJ2-5, the V gene TRBV7-2; tentatively, D is TRBD2 (6 bases). This CDR3 comprises 15 residues. Germline V lookup: CDR1 SGHTA, CDR2 FQGNSA. The V gene lost 2 bases and the J gene lost 2 bases, with 12 bases spanning the gap. Variable domain in full (rest from reference TRBV7-2 and TRBJ2-5): GAGVSQSPSNKVTEKGKDVELRCDPISGHTALYWYRQSLGQGLEFLIYFQGNSAPDKSGLPSDRFSAERTGGSVSTLTIQRTQQEDSAVYLCASSLLALLQETQYFGPGTRLLVL.

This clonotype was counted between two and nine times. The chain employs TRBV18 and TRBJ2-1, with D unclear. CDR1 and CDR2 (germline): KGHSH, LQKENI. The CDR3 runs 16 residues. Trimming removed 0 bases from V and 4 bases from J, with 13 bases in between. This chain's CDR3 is CASSPPGSLVYNEQFF. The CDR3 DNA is TGTGCCAGCTCACCACCGGGGTCATTAGTGTACAATGAGCAGTTCTTC.